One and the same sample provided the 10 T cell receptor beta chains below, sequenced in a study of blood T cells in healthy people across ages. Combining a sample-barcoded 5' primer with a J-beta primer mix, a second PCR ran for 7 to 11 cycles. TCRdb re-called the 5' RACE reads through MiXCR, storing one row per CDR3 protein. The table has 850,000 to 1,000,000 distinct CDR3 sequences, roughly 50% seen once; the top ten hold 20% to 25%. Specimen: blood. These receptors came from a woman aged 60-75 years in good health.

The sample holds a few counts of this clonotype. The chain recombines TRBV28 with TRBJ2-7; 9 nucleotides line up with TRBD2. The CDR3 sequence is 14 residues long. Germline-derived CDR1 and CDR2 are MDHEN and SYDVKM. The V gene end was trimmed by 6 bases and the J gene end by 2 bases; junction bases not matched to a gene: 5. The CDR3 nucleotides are TGTGCCAGCAGGTCTAGCGGGACCCCCTACGAGCAGTACTTC. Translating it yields CASRSSGTPYEQYF.

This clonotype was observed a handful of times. Here the CDR3 reads CSCRGGDGYTF. DNA of the CDR3: TGCAGCTGCAGGGGGGGCGATGGCTACACCTTC. The rearrangement uses TRBV29-1 and TRBJ1-2; 7 bases match TRBD1. The junction had 6 bases not matched to a gene; V was cut back by 8 bases and J by 6 bases. CDR1 and CDR2 from the germline V gene are SQVTM and ANQGSEA. This CDR3 spans 11 amino acids.

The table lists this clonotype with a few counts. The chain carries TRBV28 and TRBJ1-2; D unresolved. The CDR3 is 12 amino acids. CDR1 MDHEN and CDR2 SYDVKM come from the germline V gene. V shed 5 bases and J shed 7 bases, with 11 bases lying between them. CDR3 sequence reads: CASSPAQRGYTF. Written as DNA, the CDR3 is TGTGCCAGCAGTCCGGCCCAGCGTGGCTACACCTTC.

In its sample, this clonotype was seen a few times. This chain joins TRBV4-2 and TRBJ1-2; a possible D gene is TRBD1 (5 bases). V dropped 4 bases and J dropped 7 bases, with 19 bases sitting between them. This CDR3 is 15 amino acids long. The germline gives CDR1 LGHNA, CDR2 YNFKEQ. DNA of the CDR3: TGTGCCAGCAGCCCATCCCCAGGGCCTGGGGGTGGCTACACCTTC. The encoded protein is CASSPSPGPGGGYTF.

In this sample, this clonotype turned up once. The CDR3 DNA sequence: TGTGCCAGCAGCTCCGACTCCAGGGGCAATGAGCAGTTCTTC. It specifies CASSSDSRGNEQFF. The chain combines TRBV7-6 with TRBJ2-1; tentatively, D is TRBD1 (6 bases). This CDR3 is 14 amino acids long. Looked up from germline, CDR1 is SGHVS and CDR2 is FNYEAQ. V lost 4 bases and J lost 6, with 13 bases in between.

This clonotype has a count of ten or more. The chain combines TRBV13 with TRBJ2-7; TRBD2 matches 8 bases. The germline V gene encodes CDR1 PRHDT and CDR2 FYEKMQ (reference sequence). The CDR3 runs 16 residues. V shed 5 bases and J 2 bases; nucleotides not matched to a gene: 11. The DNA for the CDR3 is TGTGCCAGCAGCCACGGAGGAGCGGGAGTCCCCTACGAGCAGTACTTC. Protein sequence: CASSHGGAGVPYEQYF. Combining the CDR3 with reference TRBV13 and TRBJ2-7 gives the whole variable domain AAGVIQSPRHLIKEKRETATLKCYPIPRHDTVYWYQQGPGQDPQFLISFYEKMQSDKGSIPDRFSAQQFSDYHSELNMSSLELGDSALYFCASSHGGAGVPYEQYFGPGTRLTVT.

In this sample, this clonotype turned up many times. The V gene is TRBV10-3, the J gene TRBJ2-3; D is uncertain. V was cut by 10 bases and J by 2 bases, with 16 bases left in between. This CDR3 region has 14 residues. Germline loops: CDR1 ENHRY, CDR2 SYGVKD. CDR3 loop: CATNHPAVTDTQYF. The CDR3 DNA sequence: TGTGCCACCAACCACCCGGCCGTCACAGATACGCAGTATTTT.

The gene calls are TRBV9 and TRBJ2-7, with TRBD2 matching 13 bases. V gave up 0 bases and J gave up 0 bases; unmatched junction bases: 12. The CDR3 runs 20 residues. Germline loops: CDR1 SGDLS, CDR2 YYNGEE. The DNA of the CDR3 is TGTGCCAGCAGCGTAGCCCATCCGGGACTAGCGGGGAAGAGCTCCTACGAGCAGTACTTC. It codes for CASSVAHPGLAGKSSYEQYF.

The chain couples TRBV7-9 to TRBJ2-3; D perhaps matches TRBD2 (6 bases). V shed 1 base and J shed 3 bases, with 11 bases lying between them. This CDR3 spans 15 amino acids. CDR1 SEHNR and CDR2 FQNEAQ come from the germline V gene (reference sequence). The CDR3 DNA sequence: TGTGCCAGCAGCTTAGGTGCGGGGATTACAGATACGCAGTATTTT. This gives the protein CASSLGAGITDTQYF.

The CDR3 reads CASSPGQYPQPQHF. CDR3 nucleotide sequence: TGTGCCAGCAGCCCAGGACAGTATCCCCAGCCCCAGCATTTT. V and J are TRBV6-6 and TRBJ1-5, with D possibly being TRBD1 (6 bases). The CDR3 totals 14 residues. The germline V and J ends were trimmed by 6 bases and 7 bases, with 16 bases remaining between them. Germline-derived CDR1 and CDR2 are MNHNY and SVGAGI (reference sequence).